This TCR beta chain was observed in a study of T-cell reconstitution after alpha-beta-depleted transplantation in children. Study results and limitations: The main origin of T-cell counts and diversity one year after transplant was newly produced T cells. By about two months after transplant, alpha-beta T cells reportedly arose from several hundred graft clones that had expanded. Some patients' high day-60 TCRbeta diversity was traced to surviving recipient T cells and thymic progenitors.

Unique molecular identifiers were used in preparing the TCRbeta library. MiXCR, run by TCRdb on the PCR reads, gives a single entry per CDR3 protein. The data hold around 490,000 distinct CDR3 sequences, with about an eighth observed a single time. This clonotype was counted only a few times. Its antigen remains unknown. V lost 7 bases and J lost 0; bases outside the gene matches: 9. CDR1 and CDR2 (germline): SEHNR, FQNEAQ (reference sequence). CDR3 size: 16 residues. The chain employs TRBV7-9 and TRBJ2-3, with 8 bases lining up with TRBD2. The specimen was PBMCs, mostly from graft donor cells, collected 180 days after TCRalphabeta/CD19-depleted stem cell transplant. The receptor's source is a female patient aged 2-15 years who had a stem cell transplant for aplastic anemia, so the T cells may come from the graft donor. DNA of the CDR3: TGTGCCAGCACCCCGCCGGCTAGCGGGAGCACAGATACGCAGTATTTT. It codes for CASTPPASGSTDTQYF.